This TCR beta chain came from a study of OX40 agonist ivuxolimab in advanced cancers. The wider study: Antecedent anti-PD-1, anti-PD-L1 or anti-CTLA-4 therapy was permissible, with roughly 40% having received some.

The CDR3 loop spans 14 amino acids. CDR1 is SGHTA, CDR2 FQGNSA, per germline. V lost 5 bases and J lost 4, with 14 bases in between. Whole-study results and caveats: Expanded clones were, on average, more numerous in CD8+ T cells than in CD4+. Among the nonresponders, some also had low normalized T-cell clonal expansion.

As regards this clone: Its target is unknown.

Blood was sampled at baseline, cycle 4 day 1, and cycle 7 day 1. TCRdb's table, derived via immunoSEQ multiplex PCR, lists solely in-frame clones and lacks some. Of 50,000 to 65,000 clones in the sample, over 75% were seen once. The chain links TRBV7-2 to TRBJ1-1, with D tentatively TRBD1 (6 bases). The material was CD4+ or CD8+ T cells sorted from blood, obtained in a trial of the OX40 agonist ivuxolimab. This sequence originates from an adult with an advanced solid tumor such as melanoma, head and neck, liver or kidney cancer. CDR3 sequence: CASSPGQLGTEAFF. CDR3 DNA sequence: TGTGCCAGCAGCCCCGGACAGTTGGGCACTGAAGCTTTCTTT. Looking up the rest from reference TRBV7-2 and TRBJ1-1 gives the full variable domain: GAGVSQSPSNKVTEKGKDVELRCDPISGHTALYWYRQSLGQGLEFLIYFQGNSAPDKSGLPSDRFSAERTGGSVSTLTIQRTQQEDSAVYLCASSPGQLGTEAFFGQGTRLTVV.